This T cell receptor beta chain was observed in a study of shared clonotypes between healthy human individuals. The germline V gene encodes CDR1 SGHTA and CDR2 FQGNSA. The length of the CDR3 is 16 residues. V was cut by 1 base and J by 5 bases, with 17 bases left in between. The authors' processing: ImmunoSEQ output lacked quality scores and full-length reads, limiting matched filtering. The table came from immunoSEQ multiplex PCR; TCRdb's copy has only in-frame clones and leaves some out. D and trimming come from the DNA, and the V and J calls and clone size come from that table. The sample lists 950,000 to 1,100,000 clones; about three quarters were seen once. Broader study findings: Investigators expected sequencing depth to affect clonotype sharing among donors. The study found roughly 5% of naive CD4 clonotypes shared across several donors.

This clone was seen just once. No antigen is known for it. Donors comprised only Caucasian adults living in Nashville, Tennessee. The TCR originated in a young man in good health. The chain recombines TRBV7-2 with TRBJ2-5; D might be TRBD2 (7 bases). Sequencing was performed on memory CD4+ T cells sorted from blood. Regarding subset: CD45RA-negative fraction. This CDR3 is CASSLEGGGGRETQYF. CDR3 bases: TGTGCCAGCAGCTTAGAGGGTGGCGGGGGCCGGGAGACCCAGTACTTC.